One and the same sample provided the 21 T cell receptor beta chains below, sequenced in a study of regulatory T cells in long-lasting Graves disease. As for time point: newly diagnosed GD, antithyroid drugs for less than 3 months. After RNA was extracted from PBMCs, the TCR library was made from it. Both iRepertoire HTBI primers and Arm-PCR of CDR3 regions were used to build the TCR beta libraries. Via MiXCR, TCRdb re-called the multiplex PCR reads, giving one row per CDR3 protein. The sample contains about 240,000 distinct CDR3 sequences, 20% to 25% of which appear only once. Source: peripheral blood mononuclear cells (PBMCs), taken at new diagnosis, from a patient treated with antithyroid drugs. The receptors derive from a female donor with Graves disease.

There are many counts of this clonotype. The gene calls are TRBV11-2 and TRBJ2-1, with D perhaps being TRBD1 or TRBD2 (5 bases each). The DNA end is a closer match to TRBJ2-5, so the J assignment may be wrong. Germline CDR1 and CDR2: SGHAT and FQNNGV. The CDR3 runs 16 residues. The CDR3 is CASSPRRDPYGETQYF. CDR3 nucleotides: TGTGCCAGCAGCCCGCGCCGGGACCCCTATGGGGAGACCCAGTACTTC.

In this sample, this clonotype turned up many times. The chain has TRBV10-3 and TRBJ2-1; D possibly corresponds to TRBD1 (6 bases). The CDR3 sequence is 13 residues long. The germline gives CDR1 ENHRY, CDR2 SYGVKD. Between the trimmed V and J ends, which lost 6 bases and 8 bases, there was a span of 14 bases. In nucleotides, the CDR3 is TGTGCCATCAGGCCGAGGGGGAGCGATGAGCAGTTCTTC. Its protein is CAIRPRGSDEQFF.

Worth noting for this clonotype: A much bigger clone sits one base away, suggesting this may be a read error. The conserved closing phenylalanine or tryptophan is absent in this CDR3, likely reflecting a read error. The rearrangement links TRBV4-3 to TRBJ2-1; 7 bases agree with TRBD2. Germline V gene lookup returns CDR1 LGHNA and CDR2 YSLEER. V gave up 4 bases and J gave up 7 bases; unmatched junction bases: 13. The CDR3 contains 16 residues. For the CDR3, the DNA is TGCGCCAGCAGCCCAAACGACCTAATGGGAGGGAATGAGCAGTTCCTC. It encodes CASSPNDLMGGNEQFL.

This clonotype has a count of ten or more. J is TRBJ1-2 and V is TRBV7-2; D not resolved. V was shortened by 0 bases and J by 0 bases, with 11 bases between the two germline ends. Germline CDR1 and CDR2: SGHTA and FQGNSA. CDR3 length: 16 residues. The CDR3: CASSLAPGIANYGYTF. The DNA for the CDR3 is TGTGCCAGCAGCTTAGCGCCAGGAATAGCTAACTATGGCTACACCTTC.

On this clonotype itself: One end of the junction does not line up with germline, which may come from a read error. The chain combines TRBV4-3 with TRBJ2-2; possible D gene TRBD1, 6 bases. The CDR3 covers 15 residues. The germline CDR1 and CDR2 sequences are LGHNA and YSLEER. CDR3 loop: CASGQEWGLTGELFF. The CDR3 bases are TGCGCCAGCGGCCAAGAATGGGGGCTCACCGGGGAGCTGTTTTTT.

This clonotype has only a few counts. A much larger clone lies a single base off, so this may be a read error. For the CDR3, the DNA is TGTGCCAGCTCTCCGTCTAGCGGGAGTGTGGAGACCCAGTACTTC. Amino acids: CASSPSSGSVETQYF. The chain has TRBV18 and TRBJ2-5; the match to TRBD2 covers 10 bases. V was clipped by 6 bases and J by 5 bases; unmatched bases: 9. This CDR3 has 15 amino acids. The V gene's germline CDR1 is KGHSH and CDR2 LQKENI.

Of note for this clonotype: Without the conserved terminal phenylalanine or tryptophan, this CDR3 likely stems from a read error. J is TRBJ2-1 and V is TRBV20-1, with 9 bases that match TRBD2. The assigned J gene may be wrong: the sequence end matches TRBJ2-5 better. Per germline, CDR1 DFQATT and CDR2 SNEGSKA (reference sequence). This CDR3 contains 14 residues. The CDR3 region has the DNA TGCAGTGCTGCACTAGCGGGCCGCCAAGAGACCCAGTACCTC. Residues: CSAALAGRQETQYL.

In its sample, this clonotype was seen many times. This chain uses TRBV11-2 with TRBJ2-1; D perhaps matches TRBD2 (6 bases). Germline CDR1 reads SGHAT; CDR2 reads FQNNGV. The V end lost 5 bases, the J end lost 0 bases, and 14 bases lay between the germline ends. The CDR3 is made up of 16 amino acids. The CDR3 loop is CASSPRGATSYNEQFF. The CDR3 coding sequence is TGTGCCAGCAGCCCCCGCGGGGCTACCTCCTACAATGAGCAGTTCTTC.

This clonotype came up many times. The V gene is TRBV9, the J gene TRBJ2-3; 10 bases fit TRBD2. The junction had 18 bases not matched to a gene; V was cut back by 0 bases and J by 5 bases. Germline V gives CDR1 SGDLS, CDR2 YYNGEE. The CDR3 runs to 20 residues. CDR3 protein: CASSVVGLAGGSPALDTQYF. The CDR3 coding sequence is TGTGCCAGCAGCGTAGTAGGGTTAGCGGGAGGCTCCCCCGCCCTAGATACGCAGTATTTT. The complete variable domain, with remaining parts taken from reference TRBV9 and TRBJ2-3, reads DSGVTQTPKHLITATGQRVTLRCSPRSGDLSVYWYQQSLDQGLQFLIQYYNGEERAKGNILERFSAQQFPDLHSELNLSSLELGDSALYFCASSVVGLAGGSPALDTQYFGPGTRLTVL.

As for this clonotype: This sequence may be a read error, since a much larger clone differs from it by one base. The chain joins TRBV7-8 to TRBJ1-3, with D possibly matching TRBD1 (5 bases). The length of the CDR3 is 15 residues. Germline assignment: CDR1 SGHVS and CDR2 FQNEAQ. As DNA, the CDR3 is TGTGCCAGCGGCTTAGTGGGGACGCAAGGAAACACCATATATTTT. Amino acids: CASGLVGTQGNTIYF.

On this clonotype itself: A much larger clone differs by one base, so this may be a read error. The chain combines TRBV6-5 with TRBJ2-7; D gene uncertain. Germline V gives CDR1 MNHEY, CDR2 SVGAGI. Trimming stripped 4 bases from V and 4 bases from J, with 14 bases between. The length of the CDR3 is 14 residues. CDR3 coding DNA: TGTGCCAGCAGTTCGTTAGACTGGGAATACGAGCAGTACTTC. The encoded protein is CASSSLDWEYEQYF.

This clonotype has just a few counts. The chain is built from TRBV12-3 or TRBV12-4 and TRBJ1-1; D is perhaps TRBD1 (5 bases). The CDR3 covers 12 residues. Trimming cost V 6 bases and J 7 bases, with 12 bases left between them. In nucleotides, the CDR3 is TGTGCCAGCAGCGGGGGGTCCGGTGAAGCTTTCTTT. It yields the protein CASSGGSGEAFF.

This clonotype was counted at least ten times. The CDR3 here is CASSKLGGSYNEQFF. CDR3 bases: TGTGCCAGCAGCAAATTAGGGGGGTCCTACAATGAGCAGTTCTTC. The V call is TRBV7-7, the J call TRBJ2-1; D tentatively fits TRBD1 or TRBD2 (6 bases each). The V end lost 5 bases, the J end lost 1 base, and 12 bases lay between the germline ends. CDR3 length: 15 residues. Germline values: CDR1 SSHAT, CDR2 FNYEAQ (reference sequence).

The rearrangement links TRBV6-5 to TRBJ2-4; D is ambiguous. The CDR3 totals 14 residues. Germline values: CDR1 MNHEY, CDR2 SVGAGI. Trimming took off 6 bases at V and 1 base at J, with 10 bases between the two ends. The CDR3 region has the DNA TGTGCCAGCAGCTACGACGTTGCCAAAAACATTCAGTACTTC. This translates into CASSYDVAKNIQYF.

The chain couples TRBV5-1 to TRBJ2-3; tentatively, D is TRBD1 (6 bases). The J call may be mistaken, given a closer DNA end match to TRBJ2-5. Germline CDR1 is SGHRS and CDR2 is YFSETQ. The CDR3 consists of 14 residues. CDR3 residues: CASNPDSVIETQYF. In nucleotides, the CDR3 is TGCGCCAGTAACCCGGACAGTGTCATAGAGACCCAGTACTTC.

This clonotype was detected ten times or more. The rearrangement links TRBV4-3 to TRBJ2-3, with D possibly matching TRBD1 (6 bases). The CDR3 totals 15 residues. Germline V gene sequence: CDR1 LGHNA, CDR2 YSLEER. The V gene lost 1 base and the J gene lost 0 bases, with 8 bases spanning the gap. CDR3 DNA: TGCGCCAGCAGCCAAGGGGGGCCTAGCACAGATACGCAGTATTTT. Translated: CASSQGGPSTDTQYF.

This clonotype was observed many times. This chain joins TRBV20-1 and TRBJ1-2; D ambiguous. Germline CDR1 DFQATT, CDR2 SNEGSKA (reference sequence). V lost 3 bases and J lost 5, with 10 bases in between. This CDR3 spans 12 amino acids. Here the CDR3 reads CSASNGLYGYTF. CDR3 nucleotide sequence: TGCAGTGCTAGTAACGGGCTTTATGGCTACACCTTC.

With regard to this clonotype: This may be a read error: a much more frequent sequence differs by one nucleotide. The chain is built from TRBV6-2 or TRBV6-3 and TRBJ2-1; 13 bases are shared with TRBD2. Germline V gives CDR1 MNHEY, CDR2 SVGEGT. Germline trimming cut 6 bases from V and 12 bases from J; bases unmatched to any gene: 17. This CDR3 contains 17 residues. CDR3 protein: CASSSGLAGDTIFGQFF. The CDR3 DNA is TGTGCCAGCAGCTCAGGACTAGCGGGAGACACCATCTTTGGGCAGTTCTTC.

The V and J genes are TRBV6-5 and TRBJ1-1; 9 bases line up with TRBD1. V lost 4 bases to trimming and J lost 6 bases; unmatched junction nucleotides: 12. CDR1 MNHEY and CDR2 SVGAGI come from the germline V gene. The CDR3 consists of 16 residues. The CDR3 loop is CASSSRTGASPAEAFF. As DNA, the CDR3 is TGTGCCAGCAGTTCTCGGACAGGGGCCTCCCCCGCTGAAGCTTTCTTT.

This clonotype has at least ten counts. V usage is TRBV7-2 and J usage is TRBJ2-1; TRBD1 agrees at 7 bases. The germline V gene has CDR1 SGHTA and CDR2 FQGNSA. Trimming took 7 bases from V and 10 from J; bases not matched to a gene: 10. The CDR3 consists of 13 residues. CDR3 in DNA: TGTGCCAGCACCCCACAGGGGACCGGGGAGCAGTTCTTC. As protein: CASTPQGTGEQFF.

The chain recombines TRBV7-2 with TRBJ2-2; perhaps TRBD1 as D (6 bases). Trimming took 5 bases from V and 7 from J, leaving 14 bases between them. This CDR3 is built from 14 residues. From germline, CDR1 is SGHTA and CDR2 FQGNSA. DNA of the CDR3: TGTGCCAGCAGCCCGGGGCCAGGGGACGGGGAGCTGTTTTTT. The encoded protein is CASSPGPGDGELFF. Full variable domain (rest looked up from reference TRBV7-2 and TRBJ2-2): GAGVSQSPSNKVTEKGKDVELRCDPISGHTALYWYRQSLGQGLEFLIYFQGNSAPDKSGLPSDRFSAERTGGSVSTLTIQRTQQEDSAVYLCASSPGPGDGELFFGEGSRLTVL.